The clone carrying this T cell receptor beta chain was seen a handful of times. Per the authors' pipeline: Researchers report that nucleated cell counts were estimated from reference gene primer amplification. Here immunoSEQ multiplex PCR was the method, and the copy in TCRdb shows in-frame clones only, minus some. That table is the source of V, J and clone size, and D and trimming were worked out from the DNA. This table holds 150,000 to 200,000 clones, roughly four fifths found once. These data originate in a study of blood T cell repertoires in COVID-19. About the research overall: Samples came from the United States, Italy and Spain, spanning acute and convalescent COVID-19. Sample material is recorded as cDNA or gDNA derived from T cells, B-cell-depleted T cells, or PBMCs.

Looked up from germline, CDR1 is SGHRS and CDR2 is YFSETQ. Trimming stripped 2 bases from V and 2 bases from J, with 7 bases between. This CDR3 has 13 amino acids. Patients at the Seattle site were enrolled during active infection and followed longitudinally. Sequencing was performed on peripheral blood. The rearrangement uses TRBV5-1 and TRBJ1-2; D gene uncertain. This TCR derives from a woman older than 75 with COVID-19, enrolled during active disease. In nucleotides, the CDR3 is TGCGCCAGCAGCTTACAGCAGAACTATGGCTACACCTTC. Its translation: CASSLQQNYGYTF.